A selection of T cell receptor beta chains follows, all from one sample in a study of human T cells and chemical hapten exposure. From the RACE reads, TCRdb called clonotypes with MiXCR, one entry per CDR3 protein. The sample contains about 120,000 distinct CDR3 sequences, around 15% of which appear only once. Sequenced material: whole blood, taken in connection with sensitization to the hapten diphenylcyclopropenone (DPC). All receptors come from a man younger than 35 with alopecia areata. Some clones in this sample may be carry-over from other donors' samples. Each CDR3 is given with its conserved first and last residue. The order of the fields is V gene, clone size, J gene, D gene, CDR3 DNA, CDR3 protein. A D gene is named only where the DNA matches it firmly. Expanded clones are given a class, and other clones once, few, many or no size at all.

V gene: TRBV20-1; clone size: few; J gene: TRBJ1-5; D gene: -; CDR3 DNA: TGCAGTGCTAGGGAAGGGGGGTCCAATCAGCCCCAGCATTTT; CDR3 protein: CSAREGGSNQPQHF
V gene: TRBV29-1; clone size: few; J gene: TRBJ2-1; D gene: TRBD1; CDR3 DNA: TGCAGCGTTGAAGTCCAGGACAGGGGTAAGGTCTTC; CDR3 protein: CSVEVQDRGKVF
V gene: TRBV19; clone size: few; J gene: TRBJ1-2; D gene: -; CDR3 DNA: TGTGCCAGTATTGGCAGAAACTATGGCTACACCTTC; CDR3 protein: CASIGRNYGYTF
V gene: TRBV20-1; clone size: -; J gene: TRBJ1-5; D gene: -; CDR3 DNA: TGCAGTGCTGGCGAACAGCCCCAGCATTTT; CDR3 protein: CSAGEQPQHF
V gene: TRBV7-9; clone size: -; J gene: TRBJ2-6; D gene: -; CDR3 DNA: TGTGCCAGCAGCTCTGGGTTGGACGGTTCTGGGGCCAACGTCCTGACTTTC; CDR3 protein: CASSSGLDGSGANVLTF
V gene: TRBV27; clone size: -; J gene: TRBJ2-1; D gene: TRBD1; CDR3 DNA: TGTGCCAGCAGTTATGGGACAGGAAGTTCCGCGGAGTTCTTC; CDR3 protein: CASSYGTGSSAEFF
V gene: TRBV20-1; clone size: few; J gene: TRBJ2-7; D gene: TRBD1; CDR3 DNA: TGCAGTGCTAGCCCCGGACAGGGGCACGAGCAGTACTTC; CDR3 protein: CSASPGQGHEQYF
V gene: TRBV5-6; clone size: few; J gene: TRBJ2-6; D gene: TRBD1; CDR3 DNA: TGTGCCAGCAGCTTGGTTTCCAGGGGGCGTGCTGGGGCCAACGTCCTGACTTTC; CDR3 protein: CASSLVSRGRAGANVLTF
V gene: TRBV7-2; clone size: few; J gene: TRBJ2-5; D gene: -; CDR3 DNA: TGTGCCAGCAGCCAATCATTCAGGGGATCGCAGACCCAGTACTTC; CDR3 protein: CASSQSFRGSQTQYF
V gene: TRBV6-5; clone size: few; J gene: TRBJ1-1; D gene: TRBD1; CDR3 DNA: TGTGCCAGCAGCCGCCGTACCCTTACGGGTTACAGGGGGCAGAACACTGAAGCTTTCTTT; CDR3 protein: CASSRRTLTGYRGQNTEAFF
V gene: TRBV18; clone size: many; J gene: TRBJ2-7; D gene: TRBD2; CDR3 DNA: TGTGCCAGCTCAGAAGCCGGGACTAGCGGACTATACGAGCAGTACTTC; CDR3 protein: CASSEAGTSGLYEQYF
V gene: TRBV10-3; clone size: -; J gene: TRBJ2-7; D gene: TRBD1; CDR3 DNA: TGTGCCATCAACACCGGGACAGGCTACGAGCAGTACTTC; CDR3 protein: CAINTGTGYEQYF
V gene: TRBV20-1; clone size: -; J gene: TRBJ2-5; D gene: -; CDR3 DNA: TGCAGTGCTCTGAATGGACGGCAAGAGACCCAGTACTTC; CDR3 protein: CSALNGRQETQYF
V gene: TRBV9; clone size: few; J gene: TRBJ2-3; D gene: -; CDR3 DNA: TGTGCCAGCAGCGTAGCCACGGGTACGCAGTATTTT; CDR3 protein: CASSVATGTQYF
V gene: TRBV2; clone size: -; J gene: TRBJ2-2; D gene: -; CDR3 DNA: TGTGCCAGCAGCCGCAACAAGCACACCGGGGAGCTGTTTTTT; CDR3 protein: CASSRNKHTGELFF
V gene: TRBV12-3/TRBV12-4; clone size: many; J gene: TRBJ1-1; D gene: -; CDR3 DNA: TGTGCCAGCAGTTTTTCGGGACAGAACACTGAAGCTTTCTTT; CDR3 protein: CASSFSGQNTEAFF
V gene: TRBV9; clone size: few; J gene: TRBJ2-1; D gene: -; CDR3 DNA: TGTGCCAGCAGCGTAGAGTCGATTTACAATGAGCAGTTCTTC; CDR3 protein: CASSVESIYNEQFF
V gene: TRBV28; clone size: few; J gene: TRBJ2-1; D gene: -; CDR3 DNA: TGTGCCAGCAGTCCTCCAGGGGTGGGTGTGGTTGTCCGGTTCTTC; CDR3 protein: CASSPPGVGVVVRFF
V gene: TRBV27; clone size: -; J gene: TRBJ2-3; D gene: -; CDR3 DNA: TGTGCCAGCAGCCAACCTGGTTCTGTGGAGGATACGCAGTATTTT; CDR3 protein: CASSQPGSVEDTQYF
V gene: TRBV7-9; clone size: -; J gene: TRBJ2-7; D gene: TRBD1; CDR3 DNA: TGTGCCAGCAGCCACGGGACAGGCCCCTACGAGCAGTACTTC; CDR3 protein: CASSHGTGPYEQYF
V gene: TRBV12-3/TRBV12-4; clone size: -; J gene: TRBJ2-5; D gene: -; CDR3 DNA: TGTGCCAGCAGCTTAACAGGGTTAGAAGAGACCCAGTACTTC; CDR3 protein: CASSLTGLEETQYF
V gene: TRBV9; clone size: -; J gene: TRBJ2-1; D gene: -; CDR3 DNA: TGTGCCAGCAGCGTAGACGTAGAAATAGGTGAGCAGTTCTTC; CDR3 protein: CASSVDVEIGEQFF
V gene: TRBV20-1; clone size: many; J gene: TRBJ1-1; D gene: -; CDR3 DNA: TGCAGTGCTTCCGCCGACACTGAAGCTTTCTTT; CDR3 protein: CSASADTEAFF
V gene: TRBV20-1; clone size: -; J gene: TRBJ2-7; D gene: -; CDR3 DNA: TGCAGTGCTAGTACGCAACGGGCTAGCTCCTACGAGCAGTACTTC; CDR3 protein: CSASTQRASSYEQYF
V gene: TRBV9; clone size: few; J gene: TRBJ1-5; D gene: -; CDR3 DNA: TGTGCCAGCAGCGTAGATCAGGGAGGGGAGCCCCAGCATTTT; CDR3 protein: CASSVDQGGEPQHF
V gene: TRBV6-5; clone size: -; J gene: TRBJ2-1; D gene: TRBD2; CDR3 DNA: TGTGCCAGCAGGCTAGAGCGGGACCCGCCCTACAATGAGCAGTTCTTC; CDR3 protein: CASRLERDPPYNEQFF
V gene: TRBV12-3/TRBV12-4; clone size: -; J gene: TRBJ2-5; D gene: TRBD1; CDR3 DNA: TGTGCCAGCAGGGGGACAGATAAAGAGACCCAGTACTTC; CDR3 protein: CASRGTDKETQYF
V gene: TRBV6-5; clone size: -; J gene: TRBJ2-7; D gene: TRBD1; CDR3 DNA: TGTGCCAGCAGTACCGGGACAGAGAACTACGAGCAGTACTTC; CDR3 protein: CASSTGTENYEQYF
V gene: TRBV24-1; clone size: many; J gene: TRBJ1-5; D gene: -; CDR3 DNA: TGTGCCACCAGTGATGGGCGAGATCGGCCCCAGCATTTT; CDR3 protein: CATSDGRDRPQHF
V gene: TRBV2; clone size: -; J gene: TRBJ2-4; D gene: -; CDR3 DNA: TGTGCCAGCAGTGTGGTGAACATTCAGTACTTC; CDR3 protein: CASSVVNIQYF
V gene: TRBV11-2; clone size: -; J gene: TRBJ1-1; D gene: -; CDR3 DNA: TGTGCCAGCAGCTACGGGAGGGGTGGAACTGAAGCTTTCTTT; CDR3 protein: CASSYGRGGTEAFF
V gene: TRBV28; clone size: few; J gene: TRBJ2-5; D gene: -; CDR3 DNA: TGTGCCAGCAGTTTATCGGCGGGGCGCCAAGAGACCCAGTACTTC; CDR3 protein: CASSLSAGRQETQYF
V gene: TRBV11-2; clone size: many; J gene: TRBJ2-7; D gene: -; CDR3 DNA: TGTGCCAGCAGGGATTTGGGTCTGCGACCCTACGAGCAGTACTTC; CDR3 protein: CASRDLGLRPYEQYF
V gene: TRBV7-2; clone size: -; J gene: TRBJ2-3; D gene: -; CDR3 DNA: TGTGCCAGCAGCTTAACGGGCAGGGCCTTTAGCACAGATACGCAGTATTTT; CDR3 protein: CASSLTGRAFSTDTQYF
V gene: TRBV28; clone size: many; J gene: TRBJ1-1; D gene: -; CDR3 DNA: TGTGCCAGCAGTTCCGGAATCGGTGAAGCTTTCTTT; CDR3 protein: CASSSGIGEAFF
V gene: TRBV9; clone size: many; J gene: TRBJ2-3; D gene: -; CDR3 DNA: TGTGCCAGCGGGGCCAGGGGAATGAGCACAGATACGCAGTATTTT; CDR3 protein: CASGARGMSTDTQYF
V gene: TRBV29-1; clone size: -; J gene: TRBJ2-1; D gene: -; CDR3 DNA: TGCAGCGCCGTAGAAAGCGGGCCGTCCAATGAGCAGTTCTTC; CDR3 protein: CSAVESGPSNEQFF
V gene: TRBV3-1; clone size: few; J gene: TRBJ1-2; D gene: -; CDR3 DNA: TGTGCCAGCAGCCAAAAAGGGGCATGGCAGACCCCCTATGGCTACACCTTC; CDR3 protein: CASSQKGAWQTPYGYTF
V gene: TRBV20-1; clone size: -; J gene: TRBJ1-2; D gene: -; CDR3 DNA: TGCAGTGCTAGTACAGGGCAAAACTATGGCTACACCTTC; CDR3 protein: CSASTGQNYGYTF